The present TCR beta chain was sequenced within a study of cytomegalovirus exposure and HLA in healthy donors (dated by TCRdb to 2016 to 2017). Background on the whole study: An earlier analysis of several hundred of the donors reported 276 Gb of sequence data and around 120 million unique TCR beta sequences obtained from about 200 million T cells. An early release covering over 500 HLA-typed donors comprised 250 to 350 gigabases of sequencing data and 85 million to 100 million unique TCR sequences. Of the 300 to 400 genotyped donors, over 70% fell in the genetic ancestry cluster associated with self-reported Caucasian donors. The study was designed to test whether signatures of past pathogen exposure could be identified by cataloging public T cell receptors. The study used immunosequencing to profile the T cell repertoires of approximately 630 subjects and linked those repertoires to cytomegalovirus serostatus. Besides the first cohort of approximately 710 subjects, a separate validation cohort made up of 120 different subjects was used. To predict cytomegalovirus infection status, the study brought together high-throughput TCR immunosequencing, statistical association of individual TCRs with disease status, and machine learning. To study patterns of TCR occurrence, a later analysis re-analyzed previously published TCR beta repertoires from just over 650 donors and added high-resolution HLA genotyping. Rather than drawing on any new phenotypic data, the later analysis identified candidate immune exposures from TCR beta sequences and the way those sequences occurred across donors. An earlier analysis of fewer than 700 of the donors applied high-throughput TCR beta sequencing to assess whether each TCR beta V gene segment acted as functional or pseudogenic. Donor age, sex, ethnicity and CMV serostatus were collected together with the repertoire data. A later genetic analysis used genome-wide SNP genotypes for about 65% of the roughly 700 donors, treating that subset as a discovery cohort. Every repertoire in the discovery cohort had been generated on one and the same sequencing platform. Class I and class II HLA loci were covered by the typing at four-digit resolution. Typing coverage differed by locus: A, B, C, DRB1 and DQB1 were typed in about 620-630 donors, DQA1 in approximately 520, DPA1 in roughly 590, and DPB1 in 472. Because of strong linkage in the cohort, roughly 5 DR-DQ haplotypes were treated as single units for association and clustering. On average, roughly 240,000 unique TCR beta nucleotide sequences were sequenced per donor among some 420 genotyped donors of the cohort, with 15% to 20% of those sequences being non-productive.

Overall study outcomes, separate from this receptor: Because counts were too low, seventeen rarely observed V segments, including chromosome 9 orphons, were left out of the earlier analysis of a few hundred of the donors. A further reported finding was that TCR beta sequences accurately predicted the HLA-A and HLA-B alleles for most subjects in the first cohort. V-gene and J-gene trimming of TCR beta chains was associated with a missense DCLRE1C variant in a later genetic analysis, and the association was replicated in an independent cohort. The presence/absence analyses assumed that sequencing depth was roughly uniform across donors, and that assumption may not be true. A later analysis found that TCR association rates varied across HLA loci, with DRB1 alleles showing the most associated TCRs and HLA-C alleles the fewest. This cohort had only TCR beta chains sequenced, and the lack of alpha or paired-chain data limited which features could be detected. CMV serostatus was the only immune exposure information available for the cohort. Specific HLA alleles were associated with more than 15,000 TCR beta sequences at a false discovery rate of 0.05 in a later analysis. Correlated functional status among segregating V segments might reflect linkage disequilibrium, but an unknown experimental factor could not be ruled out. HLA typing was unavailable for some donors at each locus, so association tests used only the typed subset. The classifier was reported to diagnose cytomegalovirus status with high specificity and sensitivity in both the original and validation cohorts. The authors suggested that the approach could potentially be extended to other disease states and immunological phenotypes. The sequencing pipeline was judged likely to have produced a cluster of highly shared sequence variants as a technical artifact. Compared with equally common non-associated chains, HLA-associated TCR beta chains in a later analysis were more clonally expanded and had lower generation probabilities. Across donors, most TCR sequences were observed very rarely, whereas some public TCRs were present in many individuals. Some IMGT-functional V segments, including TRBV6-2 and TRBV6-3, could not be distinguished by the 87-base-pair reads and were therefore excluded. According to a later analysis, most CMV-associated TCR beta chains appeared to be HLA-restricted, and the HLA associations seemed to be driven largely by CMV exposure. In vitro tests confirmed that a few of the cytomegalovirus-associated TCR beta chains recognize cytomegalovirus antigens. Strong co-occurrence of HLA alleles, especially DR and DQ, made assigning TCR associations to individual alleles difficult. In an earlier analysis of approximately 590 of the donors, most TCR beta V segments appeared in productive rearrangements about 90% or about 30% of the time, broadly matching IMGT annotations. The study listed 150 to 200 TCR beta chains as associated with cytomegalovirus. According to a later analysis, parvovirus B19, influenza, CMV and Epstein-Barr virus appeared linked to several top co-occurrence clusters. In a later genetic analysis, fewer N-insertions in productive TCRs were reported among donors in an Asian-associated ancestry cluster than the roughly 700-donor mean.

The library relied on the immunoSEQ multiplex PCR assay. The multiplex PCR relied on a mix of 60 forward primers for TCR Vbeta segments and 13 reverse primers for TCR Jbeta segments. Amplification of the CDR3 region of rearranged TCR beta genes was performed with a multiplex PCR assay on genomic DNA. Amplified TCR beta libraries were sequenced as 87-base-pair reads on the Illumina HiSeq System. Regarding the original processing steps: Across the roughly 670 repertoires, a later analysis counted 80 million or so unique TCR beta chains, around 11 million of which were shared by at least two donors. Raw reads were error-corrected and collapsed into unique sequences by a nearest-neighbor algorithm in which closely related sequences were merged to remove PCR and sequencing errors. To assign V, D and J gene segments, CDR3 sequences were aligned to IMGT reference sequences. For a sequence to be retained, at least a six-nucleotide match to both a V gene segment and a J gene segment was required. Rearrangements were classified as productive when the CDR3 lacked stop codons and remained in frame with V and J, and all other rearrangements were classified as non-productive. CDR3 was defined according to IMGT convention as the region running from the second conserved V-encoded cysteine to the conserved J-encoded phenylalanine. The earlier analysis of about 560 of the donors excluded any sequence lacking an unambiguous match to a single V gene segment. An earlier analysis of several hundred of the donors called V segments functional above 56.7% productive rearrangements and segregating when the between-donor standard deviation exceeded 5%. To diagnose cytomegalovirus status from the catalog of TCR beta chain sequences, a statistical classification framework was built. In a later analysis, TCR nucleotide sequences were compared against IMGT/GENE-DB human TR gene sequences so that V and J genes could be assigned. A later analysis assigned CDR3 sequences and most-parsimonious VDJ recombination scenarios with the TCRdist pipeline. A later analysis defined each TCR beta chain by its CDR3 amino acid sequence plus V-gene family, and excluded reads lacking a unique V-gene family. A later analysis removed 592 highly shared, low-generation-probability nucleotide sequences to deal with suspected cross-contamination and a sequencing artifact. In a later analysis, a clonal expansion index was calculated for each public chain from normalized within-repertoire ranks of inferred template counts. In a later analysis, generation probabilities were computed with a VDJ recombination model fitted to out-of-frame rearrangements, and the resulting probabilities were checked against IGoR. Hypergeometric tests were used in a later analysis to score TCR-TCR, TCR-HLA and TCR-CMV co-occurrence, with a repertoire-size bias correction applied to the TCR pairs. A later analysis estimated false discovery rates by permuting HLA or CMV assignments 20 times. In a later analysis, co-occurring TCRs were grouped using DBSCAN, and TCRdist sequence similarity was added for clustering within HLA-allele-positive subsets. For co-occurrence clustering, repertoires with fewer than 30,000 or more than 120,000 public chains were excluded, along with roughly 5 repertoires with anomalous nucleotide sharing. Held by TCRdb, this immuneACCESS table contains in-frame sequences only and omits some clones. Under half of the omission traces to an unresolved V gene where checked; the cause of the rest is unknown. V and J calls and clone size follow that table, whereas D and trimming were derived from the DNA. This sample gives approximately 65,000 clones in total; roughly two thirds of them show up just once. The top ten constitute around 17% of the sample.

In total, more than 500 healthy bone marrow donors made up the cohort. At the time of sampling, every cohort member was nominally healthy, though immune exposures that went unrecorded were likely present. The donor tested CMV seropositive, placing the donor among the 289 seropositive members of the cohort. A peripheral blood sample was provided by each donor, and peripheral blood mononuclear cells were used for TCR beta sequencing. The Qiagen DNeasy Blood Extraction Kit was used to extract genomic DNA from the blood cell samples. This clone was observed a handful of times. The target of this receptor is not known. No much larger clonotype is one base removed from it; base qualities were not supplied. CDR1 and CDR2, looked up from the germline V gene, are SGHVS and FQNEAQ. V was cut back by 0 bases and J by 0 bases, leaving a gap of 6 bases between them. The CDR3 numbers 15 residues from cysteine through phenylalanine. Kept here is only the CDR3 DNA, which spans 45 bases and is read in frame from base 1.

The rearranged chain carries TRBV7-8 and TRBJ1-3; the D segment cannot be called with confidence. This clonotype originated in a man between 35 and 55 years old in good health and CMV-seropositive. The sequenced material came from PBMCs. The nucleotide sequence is TGTGCCAGCAGCTTAGCGTCAGACTCTGGAAACACCATATATTTT. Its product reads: CASSLASDSGNTIYF.